This passage covers 15 T cell receptor beta chains from one sample sequenced in a study of identical twins. TCRdb reanalysed the 5' RACE reads using MiXCR and keeps one entry per CDR3 protein. The sample records approximately 240,000 distinct CDR3 sequences, 11% to 15% being singletons. Material: memory (CD45RO+) T cells sorted from blood. The receptors come from a young woman in good health.

This clonotype has a handful of counts. The CDR3 region is CASSFRSGGIYNEQFF. CDR3 DNA: TGTGCCAGCAGCTTCCGGAGCGGGGGTATCTACAATGAGCAGTTCTTC. The chain is built from TRBV5-6 and TRBJ2-1; 8 nucleotides agree with TRBD2. There are 16 residues in the CDR3. V was clipped by 2 bases and J by 3 bases; unmatched bases: 7. The germline CDR1 and CDR2 sequences are SGHDT and YYEEEE.

The V call is TRBV7-9, the J call TRBJ2-7, with 7 bases lining up with TRBD1. Germline CDR1 and CDR2: SEHNR and FQNEAQ (reference sequence). V lost 5 bases, J lost 6 bases, and 10 bases stayed unmatched. This CDR3 region has 14 residues. In DNA, the CDR3 is TGTGCCAGCAGCCCCGGGACAGCGGTCGGCGAGCAGTACTTC. It yields the protein CASSPGTAVGEQYF.

The chain carries TRBV9 and TRBJ2-1; D is possibly TRBD1 (5 bases). Between the trimmed V and J ends, which lost 3 bases and 5 bases, there was a span of 12 bases. Germline CDR1 reads SGDLS; CDR2 reads YYNGEE. The CDR3 runs to 14 residues. CDR3 DNA: TGTGCCAGCAGCGAGGGGCTTATTAACAATGAGCAGTTCTTC. Translating it yields CASSEGLINNEQFF.

This clonotype has only a few counts. The chain carries TRBV5-1 and TRBJ2-7; a possible D gene is TRBD2 (5 bases). Germline lookup yields CDR1 SGHRS and CDR2 YFSETQ. Trimming took 0 bases from V and 2 from J, leaving 12 bases between them. The length of the CDR3 is 15 residues. The CDR3 DNA reads as TGCGCCAGCAGCTTGGCCGGTAGCGCTGCCTACGAGCAGTACTTC. Protein product: CASSLAGSAAYEQYF.

In this sample, this clonotype turned up a few times. The chain joins TRBV5-1 to TRBJ2-3; D uncertain. The germline V and J ends were trimmed by 3 bases and 4 bases, with 6 bases remaining between them. The CDR3 consists of 12 residues. Germline V gives CDR1 SGHRS, CDR2 YFSETQ. The CDR3 coding sequence is TGCGCCAGCAGCTACGGACCAGATACGCAGTATTTT. This encodes CASSYGPDTQYF.

J is TRBJ2-1 and V is TRBV4-1; D call uncertain. Germline V CDR1 and CDR2: MGHRA, YSYEKL. Between the trimmed V and J ends, which lost 2 bases and 8 bases, there was a span of 10 bases. The CDR3 runs to 13 residues. CDR3 bases: TGCGCCAGCAGCCAATCTCCGGCCCATGAGCAGTTCTTC. Residues: CASSQSPAHEQFF.

The sample holds a few counts of this clonotype. This sequence joins TRBV10-2 and TRBJ2-5, with D unclear. This CDR3 comprises 14 residues. V was cut by 3 bases and J by 9 bases, with 17 bases left in between. Germline V lookup: CDR1 WSHSY, CDR2 SAAADI. In nucleotides, the CDR3 is TGCGCCAGCAGTGACGAAACGGGTCGGACGGCCCAGTACTTC. It is translated as CASSDETGRTAQYF.

The chain is built from TRBV20-1 and TRBJ1-2; D gene uncertain. CDR3 length: 15 residues. The V and J ends lost 6 bases and 1 base respectively, with 18 bases between them. Germline lookup yields CDR1 DFQATT and CDR2 SNEGSKA (reference sequence). The DNA of the CDR3 is TGCAGTGCCCTCCCCGGCGGAACAAGTAACTATGGCTACACCTTC. Translated: CSALPGGTSNYGYTF.

This clonotype has a count of ten or more. This chain connects TRBV12-3 or TRBV12-4 to TRBJ2-1; 12 bases match TRBD1. With 5 bases clipped from V and 15 bases from J, the junction kept 11 bases outside the gene matches. This CDR3 contains 14 residues. The CDR3 here is CASSPNHRDRGPFF. Written as DNA, the CDR3 is TGTGCCAGCAGTCCCAATCACCGGGACAGGGGGCCGTTCTTC.

This clonotype was observed a few times. The chain links TRBV5-1 to TRBJ1-2, with D uncertain. The V gene lost 5 bases and the J gene lost 8 bases, with 22 bases spanning the gap. Germline lookup yields CDR1 SGHRS and CDR2 YFSETQ. This CDR3 has 15 residues. CDR3 sequence: CASRDEIIRLGGYTF. The CDR3 region has the DNA TGCGCCAGCAGGGACGAAATAATTCGACTGGGCGGCTACACCTTC. The full variable domain, rest sourced from reference TRBV5-1 and TRBJ1-2, is KAGVTQTPRYLIKTRGQQVTLSCSPISGHRSVSWYQQTPGQGLQFLFEYFSETQRNKGNFPGRFSGRQFSNSRSEMNVSTLELGDSALYLCASRDEIIRLGGYTFGSGTRLTVV.

The CDR3 is CASSLLGRGRSYNEQFF. Here the CDR3 DNA reads TGTGCCAGCAGCTTATTGGGGCGCGGGAGATCCTACAATGAGCAGTTCTTC. The chain combines TRBV11-2 with TRBJ2-1, with 7 bases that match TRBD2. The ends lost 2 bases at V and 1 base at J; junction bases unmatched: 8. The CDR3 sequence is 17 residues long. Germline V gives CDR1 SGHAT, CDR2 FQNNGV.

Only a few counts were recorded for this clonotype. The chain has TRBV20-1 and TRBJ2-1, with 7 bases aligning to TRBD2. CDR3 length: 14 residues. Germline values: CDR1 DFQATT, CDR2 SNEGSKA (reference sequence). V was clipped by 7 bases and J by 7 bases; unmatched bases: 13. The CDR3 bases are TGCAGTGTTTTGGAGGGGAGGGCTAGGAATGAGCAGTTCTTC. It is translated as CSVLEGRARNEQFF.

The chain recombines TRBV20-1 with TRBJ2-1; 9 nucleotides match TRBD2. The V and J ends lost 5 bases and 10 bases, in that order; junction bases with no gene match: 15. This CDR3 region has 15 residues. Germline CDR1 reads DFQATT; CDR2 reads SNEGSKA (reference sequence). The CDR3 DNA follows: TGCAGTGCTGGAGGCGGGACTAGCAGGTCGGGGGAGCAGTTCTTC. Its translation is CSAGGGTSRSGEQFF.

At least ten counts were recorded for this clonotype. The V and J genes are TRBV11-2 and TRBJ1-1; D gene uncertain. Per the germline V gene, CDR1 is SGHAT and CDR2 is FQNNGV. There are 17 residues in the CDR3. Trimming took 0 bases from V and 6 from J, leaving 20 bases between them. The CDR3 protein is CASSLEGMRGLVSEAFF. For the CDR3, the DNA is TGTGCCAGCAGCTTAGAGGGTATGAGAGGACTTGTCTCTGAAGCTTTCTTT. Full variable domain (rest looked up from reference TRBV11-2 and TRBJ1-1): EAGVAQSPRYKIIEKRQSVAFWCNPISGHATLYWYQQILGQGPKLLIQFQNNGVVDDSQLPKDRFSAERLKGVDSTLKIQPAKLEDSAVYLCASSLEGMRGLVSEAFFGQGTRLTVV.

This clonotype was detected only a few times. As DNA, the CDR3 is TGCAGTGCTAGACAGGGTTCTAATGAAAAACTGTTTTTT. This translates into CSARQGSNEKLFF. This chain joins TRBV20-1 and TRBJ1-4; D perhaps matches TRBD1 (5 bases). The CDR3 runs to 13 residues. Germline values: CDR1 DFQATT, CDR2 SNEGSKA (reference sequence). Trimming took off 2 bases at V and 3 bases at J, with 7 bases between the two ends.